These 6 T cell receptor beta chains originate from one sample sequenced in a study of CD8+CD57+ T cells in acquired aplastic anemia. Profiles of TCR beta VDJ and CDR3 were generated from a genomic DNA template. Each CDR3 protein gets one entry after TCRdb re-called the reads with MiXCR. There are roughly 500,000 distinct CDR3 sequences in the sample; approximately 32% occur only once, and under 0.95% lies in the top ten. Patients included in sequencing had previously demonstrated CD8+CD57+ cell expansion by flow cytometry. Sequenced sample: sorted CD4+, CD8+, or CD8+CD57+ T cells (not recorded which) from PBMCs. The receptor set was obtained from a human donor with aplastic anemia.

The genes are TRBV4-1 and TRBJ2-5; 12 bases are shared with TRBD2. The CDR3 has 16 amino acids. CDR1 and CDR2 from the germline V gene are MGHRA and YSYEKL. With V trimmed by 1 base and J by 4 bases, 4 bases remained unmatched. The CDR3 spells CASSQGLAGVLETQYF. The CDR3 DNA reads TGCGCCAGCAGCCAAGGACTAGCGGGAGTTCTAGAGACCCAGTACTTC.

Many counts were recorded for this clonotype. This sequence joins TRBV29-1 and TRBJ1-3; the D gene is possibly TRBD1 (5 bases). V was trimmed by 3 bases and J by 4 bases, leaving 7 bases between them. Germline-derived CDR1 and CDR2 are SQVTM and ANQGSEA. This CDR3 spans 12 amino acids. CDR3 nucleotides: TGCAGCGTTGATAGGGGAGGAAACACCATATATTTT. It yields the protein CSVDRGGNTIYF.

A few counts support this clonotype. CDR3 protein: CASTQTGMTGGYTF. The DNA for the CDR3 is TGTGCCAGCACCCAGACAGGGATGACTGGCGGCTACACCTTC. The chain links TRBV2 to TRBJ1-2; TRBD1 aligns across 7 bases. The CDR3 is made up of 14 amino acids. CDR1 is SNHLY and CDR2 is FYNNEI in the germline V gene. V gave up 7 bases and J gave up 8 bases; unmatched junction bases: 13.

Points on this clonotype: One end of the junction is discordant with germline, which a read error may explain. The chain joins TRBV5-1 to TRBJ2-7, with 8 bases matching TRBD1. The V gene's germline CDR1 is SGHRS and CDR2 YFSETQ. The CDR3 is 14 amino acids. The CDR3 DNA is TGCGCCGGCAGCCAAGGACAGGGCTCCTACGAGCAGTACTTC. Protein sequence: CAGSQGQGSYEQYF.

There are a few counts of this clonotype. This may stem from a read error, because a much larger clone lies one nucleotide away. The chain recombines TRBV2 with TRBJ2-7, with a possible D match to TRBD2 (6 bases). V dropped 7 bases and J dropped 6 bases, with 10 bases sitting between them. Germline V gene lookup returns CDR1 SNHLY and CDR2 FYNNEI. The CDR3 consists of 11 residues. CDR3 in amino acids: CASNRGIEQYF. For the CDR3, the DNA is TGTGCCAGCAACCGGGGGATCGAGCAGTACTTC.

The genes are TRBV10-1 and TRBJ1-6, with a weak D call TRBD1 (5 bases). V lost 4 bases, J lost 3 bases, and 16 bases lay in between. Germline CDR1 reads WNHNN; CDR2 reads SYGVQD (reference sequence). The CDR3 has 17 residues. CDR3 in amino acids: CASSGDQLGHYNSPLHF. CDR3 in DNA: TGCGCCAGCAGTGGGGACCAGCTGGGGCACTATAATTCACCCCTCCACTTT.